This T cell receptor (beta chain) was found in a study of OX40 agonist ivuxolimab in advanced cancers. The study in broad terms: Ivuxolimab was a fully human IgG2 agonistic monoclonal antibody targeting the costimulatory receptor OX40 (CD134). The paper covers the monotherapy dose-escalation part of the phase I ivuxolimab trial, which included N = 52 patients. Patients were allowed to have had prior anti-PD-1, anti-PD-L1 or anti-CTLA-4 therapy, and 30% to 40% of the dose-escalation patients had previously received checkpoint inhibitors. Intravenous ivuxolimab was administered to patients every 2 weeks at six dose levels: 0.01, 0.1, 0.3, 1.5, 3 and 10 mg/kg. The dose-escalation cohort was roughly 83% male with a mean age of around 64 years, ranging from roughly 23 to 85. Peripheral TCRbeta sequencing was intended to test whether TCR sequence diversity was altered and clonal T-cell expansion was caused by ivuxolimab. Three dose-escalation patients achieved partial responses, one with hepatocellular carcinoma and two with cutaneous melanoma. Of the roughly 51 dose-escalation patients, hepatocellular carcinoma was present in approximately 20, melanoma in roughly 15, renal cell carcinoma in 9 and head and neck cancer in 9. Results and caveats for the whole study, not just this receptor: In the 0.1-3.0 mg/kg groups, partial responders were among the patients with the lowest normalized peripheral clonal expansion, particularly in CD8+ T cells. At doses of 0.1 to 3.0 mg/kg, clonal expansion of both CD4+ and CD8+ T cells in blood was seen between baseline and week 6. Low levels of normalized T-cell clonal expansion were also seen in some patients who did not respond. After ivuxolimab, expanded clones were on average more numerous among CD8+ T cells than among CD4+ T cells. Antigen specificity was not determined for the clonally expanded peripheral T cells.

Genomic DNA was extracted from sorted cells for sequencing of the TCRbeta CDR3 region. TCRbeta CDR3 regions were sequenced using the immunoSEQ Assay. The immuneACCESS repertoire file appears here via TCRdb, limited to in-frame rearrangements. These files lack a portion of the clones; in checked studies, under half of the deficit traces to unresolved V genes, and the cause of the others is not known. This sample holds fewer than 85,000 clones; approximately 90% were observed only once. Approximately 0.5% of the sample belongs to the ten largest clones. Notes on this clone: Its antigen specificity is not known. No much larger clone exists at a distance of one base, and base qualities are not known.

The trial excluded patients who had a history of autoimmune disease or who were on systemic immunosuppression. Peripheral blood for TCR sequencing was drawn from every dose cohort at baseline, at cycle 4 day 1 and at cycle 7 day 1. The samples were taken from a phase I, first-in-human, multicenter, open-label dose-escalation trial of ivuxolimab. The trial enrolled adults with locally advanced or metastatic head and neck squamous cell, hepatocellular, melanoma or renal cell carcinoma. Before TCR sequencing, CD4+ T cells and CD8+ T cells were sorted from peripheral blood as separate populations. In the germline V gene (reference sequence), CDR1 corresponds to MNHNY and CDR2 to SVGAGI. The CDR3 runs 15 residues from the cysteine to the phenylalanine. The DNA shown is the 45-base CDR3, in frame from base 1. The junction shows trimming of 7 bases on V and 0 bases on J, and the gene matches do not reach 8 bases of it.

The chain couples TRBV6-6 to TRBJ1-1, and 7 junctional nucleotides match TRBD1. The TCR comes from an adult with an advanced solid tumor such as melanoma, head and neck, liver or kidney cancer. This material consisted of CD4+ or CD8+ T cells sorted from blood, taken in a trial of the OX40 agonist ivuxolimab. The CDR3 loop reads CASTRGQLMNTEAFF. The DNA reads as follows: TGTGCCAGCACTAGGGGACAGTTGATGAACACTGAAGCTTTCTTT.